This T cell receptor (beta chain) originates from a study of patients and donors after allogeneic stem cell transplantation. TCRdb passed the RT-PCR reads through MiXCR, listing each CDR3 protein once. The sample holds over 150,000 distinct CDR3 sequences, less than 45% seen once. CDR1 and CDR2 from the germline V gene are SGHRS and YFSETQ. CDR3 length equals 13 residues. The V segment lost 7 bases and the J segment 5 bases; nucleotides outside the gene matches: 5. This clonotype turned up a few times. The receptor was isolated from a human donor who was either an allogeneic HSCT recipient or a stem cell or donor lymphocyte infusion donor (not recorded which). It is not recorded whose cells these are; they may come from a transplant donor. Sequencing used blood, either unsorted or a sorted T cell fraction (not recorded which). The chain joins TRBV5-1 to TRBJ2-3; the match to TRBD1 covers 9 bases. Here the CDR3 reads CASGQGRVDTQYF. Written as DNA, the CDR3 is TGCGCCAGCGGACAGGGGCGCGTAGATACGCAGTATTTT.